These 32 T cell receptor beta chains originate from one sample sequenced in a study of cytotoxic CD8 clonotypes in ibrutinib-treated CLL. Profiled with immunoSEQ multiplex PCR; TCRdb holds only in-frame clones, not every one. The table shows around 310,000 clones, with roughly 85% occurring only once. The source material was PBMCs, sampled before ibrutinib treatment. All receptors come from a human donor with chronic lymphocytic leukemia.

This chain links TRBV7-9 with TRBJ2-7; TRBD2 matches at 8 bases. V dropped 5 bases and J dropped 4; count of bases not matched to a gene: 10. Germline-derived CDR1 and CDR2 are SEHNR and FQNEAQ (reference sequence). CDR3 length equals 15 residues. The CDR3 coding sequence is TGTGCCAGCAGCCCAAGCGGGAGTGCTATGTACGAGCAGTACTTC. This gives the protein CASSPSGSAMYEQYF.

The rearrangement joins TRBV5-1 to TRBJ2-1; TRBD2 might be the D (5 bases). The CDR3 has 15 amino acids. The V end lost 1 base, the J end lost 6 bases, and 14 bases lay between the germline ends. From germline, CDR1 is SGHRS and CDR2 YFSETQ. The CDR3 region has the DNA TGCGCCAGCAGCTTGATCTCGGGAAGCCTCAATGAGCAGTTCTTC. It yields the protein CASSLISGSLNEQFF.

The V and J genes are TRBV4-2 and TRBJ1-4, with 11 bases matching TRBD1. CDR1 is LGHNA and CDR2 is YNFKEQ in the germline V gene. V lost 0 bases and J lost 7; bases outside the gene matches: 4. The CDR3 is 16 residues long. The CDR3 protein is CASSQEEGTGGEKLFF. Written as DNA, the CDR3 is TGTGCCAGCAGCCAAGAAGAGGGGACAGGGGGTGAAAAACTGTTTTTT.

This chain uses TRBV25-1 with TRBJ2-1; tentative D call: TRBD2 (5 bases). V gave up 5 bases and J gave up 10 bases, with 15 bases separating them. The germline V gene encodes CDR1 MGHDK and CDR2 SYGVNS. The CDR3 loop spans 13 amino acids. The CDR3 DNA is TGTGCCAGCAGTCCAAATGCCAGAGGGGAGCAGTTCTTC. Amino acid sequence: CASSPNARGEQFF.

The chain has TRBV20-1 and TRBJ2-3, with D unresolved. The germline V gene encodes CDR1 DFQATT and CDR2 SNEGSKA (reference sequence). Trimming removed 7 bases at V and 2 bases at J, with 4 bases between. The CDR3 is 10 residues long. CDR3 sequence reads: CSVLTDTQYF. CDR3 in DNA: TGCAGTGTTCTCACAGATACGCAGTATTTT.

This clone has a handful of counts. The junction shows a germline mismatch at one end, possibly a read error. The V gene is TRBV7-7, the J gene TRBJ2-2; D unresolved. The germline V gene has CDR1 SSHAT and CDR2 FNYEAQ (reference sequence). CDR3 size: 16 residues. Here the CDR3 reads CASSYRITANTGELFF. In DNA form, the CDR3 reads TGTGCTAGCAGCTACAGAATTACCGCGAACACCGGGGAGCTGTTTTTT.

The V call is TRBV10-3, the J call TRBJ1-2; 8 bases align to TRBD1. The CDR3 is made up of 14 amino acids. In germline, CDR1 is ENHRY, CDR2 SYGVKD. Trimming cost V 8 bases and J 4 bases; bases outside gene matches: 9. The CDR3 coding sequence is TGTGCCATCGGGTCCAGGGGGCGAAGCTATGGCTACACCTTC. Translated, it gives CAIGSRGRSYGYTF.

The V and J genes are TRBV4-2 and TRBJ2-7; D possibly uses TRBD1 or TRBD2 (5 bases each). V was shortened by 0 bases and J by 4 bases, with 13 bases between the two germline ends. The CDR3 is made up of 15 amino acids. Germline CDR1 is LGHNA and CDR2 is YNFKEQ. This chain's CDR3 is CASSQDRGREYEQYF. The CDR3 nucleotides read TGTGCCAGCAGCCAAGATAGGGGCAGGGAGTACGAGCAGTACTTC.

This clone came up once. The chain is built from TRBV5-1 and TRBJ2-1; maybe TRBD2 (5 bases). There are 16 residues in the CDR3. Germline lookup yields CDR1 SGHRS and CDR2 YFSETQ. V lost 0 bases and J 3 bases, leaving 13 bases between the germline ends. CDR3 sequence: CASSLGLRRVYNEQFF. The CDR3 bases are TGCGCCAGCAGCTTGGGGTTACGGCGGGTCTACAATGAGCAGTTCTTC. The full variable domain, its missing parts supplied by reference TRBV5-1 and TRBJ2-1, is KAGVTQTPRYLIKTRGQQVTLSCSPISGHRSVSWYQQTPGQGLQFLFEYFSETQRNKGNFPGRFSGRQFSNSRSEMNVSTLELGDSALYLCASSLGLRRVYNEQFFGPGTRLTVL.

The J gene is TRBJ2-7, the V gene TRBV7-2, with TRBD1 identical over 9 bases. Per germline, CDR1 SGHTA and CDR2 FQGNSA. V trimming: 4 bases; J trimming: 2 bases; junction bases outside the gene matches: 6. CDR3 length equals 15 residues. CDR3 in amino acids: CASSSGTGRAYEQYF. The CDR3 region has the DNA TGTGCCAGCAGCTCTGGGACAGGGAGGGCCTACGAGCAGTACTTC. The full variable domain, with the rest looked up from reference TRBV7-2 and TRBJ2-7, is GAGVSQSPSNKVTEKGKDVELRCDPISGHTALYWYRQSLGQGLEFLIYFQGNSAPDKSGLPSDRFSAERTGGSVSTLTIQRTQQEDSAVYLCASSSGTGRAYEQYFGPGTRLTVT.

The chain uses TRBV29-1 and TRBJ2-2, with 13 bases identical to TRBD2. After removal of 7 bases from V and 2 bases from J, the junction contained 1 base not matched to a gene. CDR1 is SQVTM and CDR2 is ANQGSEA in the germline V gene. The CDR3 totals 14 residues. The CDR3 coding sequence is TGCAGCGGGGGACTAGCGGGAAACACCGGGGAGCTGTTTTTT. It codes for CSGGLAGNTGELFF.

The chain combines TRBV29-1 with TRBJ2-1, with 9 nucleotides matching TRBD2. Germline V gene sequence: CDR1 SQVTM, CDR2 ANQGSEA. The junction had 2 bases not matched to a gene; V was cut back by 6 bases and J by 5 bases. The CDR3 loop spans 12 amino acids. The CDR3 sequence is CSVGLANNEQFF. DNA for the CDR3: TGCAGCGTGGGACTAGCTAACAATGAGCAGTTCTTC.

V and J are TRBV30 and TRBJ2-7; TRBD1 matches 7 bases. V shed 5 bases, J shed 5 bases, and the junction held 6 bases outside the gene matches. Germline assignment: CDR1 GTSNPN and CDR2 SVGIG (reference sequence). This CDR3 is built from 12 residues. In DNA form, the CDR3 reads TGTGCCTGGCAAGGGGGCCGGGACGAGCAGTACTTC. It encodes CAWQGGRDEQYF.

The chain joins TRBV10-3 to TRBJ2-3, with 9 nucleotides matching TRBD2. V gave up 2 bases and J gave up 0 bases; unmatched junction bases: 3. CDR1 and CDR2 (germline): ENHRY, SYGVKD. The CDR3 totals 16 residues. CDR3 in amino acids: CAISEPSGTSTDTQYF. As DNA, the CDR3 is TGTGCCATCAGTGAGCCTAGCGGGACTAGCACAGATACGCAGTATTTT.

V usage is TRBV19 and J usage is TRBJ2-1; no firm D call. The germline gives CDR1 LNHDA, CDR2 SQIVND (reference sequence). Trimming pared 1 base from V and 9 bases from J, leaving 13 bases between. The CDR3 covers 14 residues. The CDR3 coding sequence is TGTGCCAGTAGTATAGGTCAGACGGCAGGTGAGCAGTTCTTC. Protein product: CASSIGQTAGEQFF.

The chain joins TRBV18 to TRBJ2-1; 10 bases line up with TRBD1. Germline V gives CDR1 KGHSH, CDR2 LQKENI. Trimming removed 3 bases from V and 10 bases from J; junction bases left unmatched: 12. The length of the CDR3 is 16 residues. CDR3 residues: CASSPRNGQGGSEQFF. The CDR3 bases are TGTGCCAGCTCACCGAGAAATGGACAGGGGGGCAGCGAGCAGTTCTTC.

This chain connects TRBV18 to TRBJ1-1; 9 bases line up with TRBD1. This CDR3 has 12 amino acids. V was clipped by 2 bases and J by 11 bases; unmatched bases: 3. Germline assignment: CDR1 KGHSH and CDR2 LQKENI. The CDR3 DNA reads TGTGCCAGCTCACCATGGGACAGGGACGCTTTCTTT. Its protein is CASSPWDRDAFF.

The chain combines TRBV7-2 with TRBJ2-1; tentatively, D is TRBD1 or TRBD2 (5 bases each). V lost 0 bases and J 0 bases, leaving 6 bases between the germline ends. Per germline, CDR1 SGHTA and CDR2 FQGNSA. The CDR3 length is 15 residues. The CDR3 sequence: CASSLAGDSYNEQFF. The CDR3, as DNA: TGTGCCAGCAGCTTAGCGGGGGACTCCTACAATGAGCAGTTCTTC.

The chain carries TRBV27 and TRBJ2-7; 11 positions agree with TRBD2. The ends lost 3 bases at V and 3 bases at J; junction bases unmatched: 10. There are 17 residues in the CDR3. Per germline, CDR1 MNHEY and CDR2 SMNVEV (reference sequence). The chain's CDR3 is CASSFFTSGSNIYEQYF. The CDR3 nucleotides read TGTGCCAGCAGTTTTTTCACTAGCGGGAGTAACATCTACGAGCAGTACTTC.

The chain has TRBV28 and TRBJ1-5; 8 bases match TRBD1. This CDR3 has 15 residues. V lost 8 bases to trimming and J lost 0 bases; unmatched junction nucleotides: 6. The germline gives CDR1 MDHEN, CDR2 SYDVKM. The DNA for the CDR3 is TGTGCCAGCGGAGACAGGGGCCTTAGCAATCAGCCCCAGCATTTT. This gives the protein CASGDRGLSNQPQHF.

This clone has only a few counts. The CDR3 sequence: CASSIRGARTGELFF. Written as DNA, the CDR3 is TGTGCCAGTAGTATTCGGGGGGCACGAACCGGGGAGCTGTTTTTT. This sequence joins TRBV19 and TRBJ2-2; the D gene is possibly TRBD2 (7 bases). This CDR3 is built from 15 residues. Germline V CDR1 and CDR2: LNHDA, SQIVND (reference sequence). Trimming took off 3 bases at V and 5 bases at J, with 13 bases between the two ends.

The chain carries TRBV14 and TRBJ2-7; 7 bases fit TRBD1. V lost 4 bases, J lost 2 bases, and 11 bases stayed unmatched. This CDR3 comprises 16 residues. Germline CDR1 SGHDN, CDR2 FVKESK. The CDR3, as DNA: TGTGCCAGCAGCCGCAGACAGGGAAGTATCCCCTACGAGCAGTACTTC. Translated: CASSRRQGSIPYEQYF. The full variable domain, with the rest looked up from reference TRBV14 and TRBJ2-7, is EAGVTQFPSHSVIEKGQTVTLRCDPISGHDNLYWYRRVMGKEIKFLLHFVKESKQDESGMPNNRFLAERTGGTYSTLKVQPAELEDSGVYFCASSRRQGSIPYEQYFGPGTRLTVT.

This rearrangement joins TRBV6-5 to TRBJ1-3; 7 nucleotides match TRBD1. The CDR3 runs to 16 residues. Germline V CDR1 and CDR2: MNHEY, SVGAGI. Germline trimming cut 6 bases from V and 2 bases from J; bases unmatched to any gene: 10. This CDR3 is CASSYHSTGAGNTIYF. In DNA, the CDR3 is TGTGCCAGCAGCTACCACAGTACAGGGGCTGGAAACACCATATATTTT.

The gene calls are TRBV11-2 and TRBJ2-3, with TRBD2 matching 7 bases. The CDR3 runs 15 residues. J was trimmed by 2 bases and V by 5 bases; bases with no gene match: 7. Germline CDR1 SGHAT, CDR2 FQNNGV. CDR3 amino acids: CASSRLASYTDTQYF. As DNA, the CDR3 is TGTGCCAGCAGCAGACTAGCATCCTACACAGATACGCAGTATTTT.

The V and J genes are TRBV6-5 and TRBJ1-1; TRBD1 agrees at 9 bases. The CDR3 consists of 14 residues. Germline V CDR1 and CDR2: MNHEY, SVGAGI. The J segment lost 1 base and the V segment lost 7 bases, leaving 4 bases of the junction unmatched. The CDR3 here is CASKRQGGNTEAFF. The DNA of the CDR3 is TGTGCCAGCAAAAGACAGGGGGGGAACACTGAAGCTTTCTTT.

The chain joins TRBV2 to TRBJ2-1; 8 positions match TRBD2. J gave up 8 bases and V 5 bases, and 14 bases lay outside the gene matches. CDR1 is SNHLY, CDR2 FYNNEI, per germline. This CDR3 has 16 amino acids. The CDR3 nucleotides read TGTGCCAGCAGTCACCCCCGTCGGGAGGGCCGTCATGAGCAGTTCTTC. The encoded protein is CASSHPRREGRHEQFF.

The CDR3 here is CASSQETGFGYTF. Here the CDR3 DNA reads TGCGCCAGCAGCCAAGAAACAGGGTTTGGCTACACCTTC. The J gene is TRBJ1-2, the V gene TRBV4-3; a possible D gene is TRBD1 (6 bases). V was shortened by 0 bases and J by 7 bases, with 9 bases between the two germline ends. This CDR3 comprises 13 residues. The germline CDR1 and CDR2 sequences are LGHNA and YSLEER.

This clone has a single count. The chain recombines TRBV10-3 with TRBJ2-5; the D call may be TRBD1 or TRBD2 (6 bases each). CDR3 length: 14 amino acids. The germline V and J ends were trimmed by 3 bases and 2 bases, with 10 bases remaining between them. The germline V gene encodes CDR1 ENHRY and CDR2 SYGVKD. For the CDR3, the DNA is TGTGCCATCAGTGACAGGGGAGGTCAAGAGACCCAGTACTTC. Translating it yields CAISDRGGQETQYF.

The chain uses TRBV9 and TRBJ1-5, with 7 bases identical to TRBD1. V trimming: 6 bases; J trimming: 0 bases; junction bases outside the gene matches: 6. Germline lookup yields CDR1 SGDLS and CDR2 YYNGEE. This CDR3 contains 15 residues. The CDR3 DNA sequence: TGTGCCAGCATCGGGACAGTTTCTAGCAATCAGCCCCAGCATTTT. Its translation is CASIGTVSSNQPQHF.

The rearrangement links TRBV6-5 to TRBJ2-1; TRBD2 aligns across 13 bases. The CDR3 totals 15 residues. The germline CDR1 and CDR2 sequences are MNHEY and SVGAGI. V was pared by 7 bases and J by 7 bases, with 7 bases of the junction left unmatched. CDR3 bases: TGTGCCAGCAAAGACGGACTAGCGGGAGTTAATGAGCAGTTCTTC. It specifies CASKDGLAGVNEQFF.

This clone was detected a few times. The rearrangement joins TRBV30 to TRBJ2-2; D gene unclear. The CDR3 totals 15 residues. Germline V CDR1 and CDR2: GTSNPN, SVGIG (reference sequence). The V end was cut by 2 bases, the J end by 3 bases, with 13 bases between. The CDR3 protein is CAWSTSRVHTGELFF. The CDR3 DNA sequence: TGTGCCTGGAGTACCAGCCGGGTTCACACCGGGGAGCTGTTTTTT. The whole variable domain, filled in from reference TRBV30 and TRBJ2-2, reads SQTIHQWPATLVQPVGSPLSLECTVEGTSNPNLYWYRQAAGRGLQLLFYSVGIGQISSEVPQNLSASRPQDRQFILSSKKLLLSDSGFYLCAWSTSRVHTGELFFGEGSRLTVL.

The chain links TRBV29-1 to TRBJ1-1; D is perhaps TRBD1 (5 bases). CDR1 is SQVTM and CDR2 is ANQGSEA in the germline V gene. The CDR3 is 16 amino acids. Trimming removed 2 bases at V and 0 bases at J, with 16 bases between. This chain's CDR3 is CSVEKDRGHMNTEAFF. The CDR3 nucleotides are TGCAGCGTTGAAAAGGATCGTGGACACATGAACACTGAAGCTTTCTTT.